Sequencing of this T cell receptor beta chain was carried out in a study of cytomegalovirus exposure and HLA in healthy donors. At the level of the study: Within the Caucasian-associated ancestry cluster were about 81% of the roughly 380 genotyped donors.

Regarding this clone: Antigen: not known.

Vbeta (60) and Jbeta (13) primers were used in the PCR. Profiled with immunoSEQ multiplex PCR; TCRdb holds only in-frame clones, not every one. Recorded for this sample: roughly 190,000 clones. CDR1 and CDR2 from the germline V gene are ENHRY and SYGVKD. Trimming took 4 bases from V and 3 from J; bases not matched to a gene: 14. The CDR3 loop spans 17 amino acids. Study results and limitations: V- and J-gene trimming in TCR beta was tied to a missense DCLRE1C variant by an analysis performed later.

Specimen: PBMCs. The sequence was collected from a young woman in good health and CMV-seropositive. The rearrangement joins TRBV10-3 to TRBJ2-7; 8 bases are shared with TRBD1. CDR3 nucleotide sequence: TGTGCCATCAGTGTAGTGTCCCCCGGGACAGGAAACTACGAGCAGTACTTC. This translates into CAISVVSPGTGNYEQYF.